The 10 T cell receptor beta chains below all came from one sample that was sequenced in a study of shared clonotypes between healthy human individuals. Generated by immunoSEQ multiplex PCR, the TCRdb table keeps only in-frame clones and is missing some. Among about 1.1 million clones listed, around 77% were seen once. What was sequenced was memory CD4+ T cells from PBMCs. The subset: CD45RA-negative fraction. These TCRs come from a man aged 18 to 29 in good health. Some clones in this sample may be carry-over from other donors' samples.

Comments on this clone: This CDR3 is also generated by other DNA sequences in the sample. V gene TRBV7-9 combines with J gene TRBJ1-1, with 8 nucleotides matching TRBD1. From germline, CDR1 is SEHNR and CDR2 FQNEAQ (reference sequence). The junction had 6 bases not matched to a gene; V was cut back by 5 bases and J by 1 base. The CDR3 consists of 15 residues. CDR3 sequence (DNA): TGTGCCAGCAGCCCCCGGGACAGGTCGAACACTGAAGCTTTCTTT. It yields the protein CASSPRDRSNTEAFF.

V and J are TRBV6-6 and TRBJ2-7; D is possibly TRBD2 (5 bases). CDR3 length: 14 amino acids. V lost 7 bases to trimming and J lost 1 base, with 14 bases between them. Germline CDR1 reads MNHNY; CDR2 reads SVGAGI (reference sequence). CDR3 nucleotides: TGTGCCAGCATGGGGTCTGAGGGATCCTACGAGCAGTACTTC. Translating gives CASMGSEGSYEQYF.

CDR3 amino acids: CASSEGWGAYVAFF. Written as DNA, the CDR3 is TGTGCCAGCAGTGAGGGATGGGGGGCGTATGTGGCTTTCTTT. The rearrangement links TRBV2 to TRBJ1-1; perhaps TRBD1 as D (6 bases). The CDR3 is made up of 14 amino acids. V lost 3 bases to trimming and J lost 11 bases, with 19 bases between them. The germline V gene encodes CDR1 SNHLY and CDR2 FYNNEI.

There are a few counts of this clone. The gene calls are TRBV5-3 and TRBJ2-5, with TRBD1 identical over 7 bases. TRBV5-3 is an open reading frame whose function is uncertain. This CDR3 region has 15 residues. Trimming took 5 bases from V and 1 from J; bases not matched to a gene: 8. The CDR3: CARSPQGVLQETQYF. CDR3 DNA sequence: TGTGCCAGAAGTCCCCAGGGGGTCCTCCAAGAGACCCAGTACTTC.

The gene calls are TRBV19 and TRBJ2-7; TRBD2 might be the D (6 bases). This CDR3 is 15 amino acids long. Between the trimmed V and J ends, which lost 6 bases and 3 bases, there was a span of 18 bases. CDR1 and CDR2 from the germline V gene are LNHDA and SQIVND (reference sequence). This chain's CDR3 is CASSIRLVGGYEQYF. For the CDR3, the DNA is TGTGCCAGTAGCATCCGACTAGTCGGGGGCTACGAGCAGTACTTC.

This clone appeared once. V usage is TRBV4-1 and J usage is TRBJ1-2, with 8 bases fitting TRBD1. Germline trimming cut 3 bases from V and 3 bases from J; bases unmatched to any gene: 6. The CDR3 is made up of 15 amino acids. The germline V gene has CDR1 MGHRA and CDR2 YSYEKL. In nucleotides, the CDR3 is TGCGCCAGCAGCCAGCCAACAGGGGGAGACTATGGCTACACCTTC. This gives the protein CASSQPTGGDYGYTF.

This clone was seen only a few times. The chain joins TRBV29-1 to TRBJ1-1, with 11 bases identical to TRBD1. Germline CDR1 and CDR2: SQVTM and ANQGSEA. The V segment lost 7 bases and the J segment 1 base; nucleotides outside the gene matches: 2. The CDR3 extends over 13 amino acids. The CDR3: CSAGQGANTEAFF. The DNA for the CDR3 is TGCAGCGCCGGACAGGGGGCGAACACTGAAGCTTTCTTT.

The sample holds many counts of this clone. The CDR3: CASSRVQGGNQPQHF. CDR3 in DNA: TGCGCCAGCAGCCGAGTACAGGGGGGCAATCAGCCCCAGCATTTT. The chain carries TRBV4-3 and TRBJ1-5; 8 bases fit TRBD1. The junction had 4 bases not matched to a gene; V was cut back by 4 bases and J by 2 bases. This CDR3 contains 15 residues. The V gene's germline CDR1 is LGHNA and CDR2 YSLEER.

Only one count was recorded for this clone. DNA of the CDR3: TGCGCCAGCAGCCGTACCAGAAGCAATGAGCAGTTCTTC. It encodes CASSRTRSNEQFF. This chain links TRBV5-1 with TRBJ2-1; no definite D call. Germline loops: CDR1 SGHRS, CDR2 YFSETQ. V dropped 4 bases and J dropped 6 bases, with 11 bases sitting between them. The CDR3 length is 13 residues.

The V and J genes are TRBV7-9 and TRBJ1-1; D perhaps matches TRBD1 (5 bases). Looked up from germline, CDR1 is SEHNR and CDR2 is FQNEAQ (reference sequence). Trimming cost V 6 bases and J 4 bases, with 15 bases left between them. The CDR3 is 14 residues long. For the CDR3, the DNA is TGTGCCAGCAGTTGGATCGGAGGGACCACTGAAGCTTTCTTT. As protein: CASSWIGGTTEAFF.